The 2 T cell receptor beta chains reported below all come from one sample, sequenced in a study of T cells in tuberculosis. The sample's time point: new active TB diagnosis, blood taken before or within 7 days of starting treatment. Assay used: immunoSEQ multiplex PCR; TCRdb lists only in-frame clones, some missing. The data contain about 34,000 clones, approximately 93% of them seen just once; the ten biggest clones take up about an eighth. The sequenced sample was PBMCs, obtained at tuberculosis diagnosis. The receptors shown here come from an adult with tuberculosis.

CDR3 nucleotide sequence: TGCGCCAGCAGTGAAAAGGGGCTCCCGAACAATGAGCAGTTCTTC. It yields the protein CASSEKGLPNNEQFF. V is TRBV10-1 and J is TRBJ2-1, with D possibly being TRBD1 (5 bases). V was shortened by 3 bases and J by 5 bases, with 14 bases between the two germline ends. Germline assignment: CDR1 WNHNN and CDR2 SYGVQD (reference sequence). CDR3 length: 15 residues.

The chain joins TRBV4-1 to TRBJ2-5; 8 nucleotides line up with TRBD1. Trimming took 3 bases from V and 4 from J; bases not matched to a gene: 10. Germline V gene lookup returns CDR1 MGHRA and CDR2 YSYEKL. The CDR3 contains 16 residues. This CDR3 is CASSQGRGLLGETQYF. DNA for the CDR3: TGCGCCAGCAGCCAGGGCAGGGGGCTCCTGGGAGAGACCCAGTACTTC.